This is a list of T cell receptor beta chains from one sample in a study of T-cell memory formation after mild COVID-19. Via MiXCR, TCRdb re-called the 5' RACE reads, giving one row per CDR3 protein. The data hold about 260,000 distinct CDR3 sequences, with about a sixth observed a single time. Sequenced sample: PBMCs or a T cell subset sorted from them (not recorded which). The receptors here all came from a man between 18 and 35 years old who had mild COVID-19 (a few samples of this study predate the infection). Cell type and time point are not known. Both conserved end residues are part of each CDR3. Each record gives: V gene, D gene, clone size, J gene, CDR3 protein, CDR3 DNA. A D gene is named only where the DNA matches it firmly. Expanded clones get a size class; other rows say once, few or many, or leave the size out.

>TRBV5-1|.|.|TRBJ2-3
CASSPIEGSTDTQYF
TGCGCCAGCAGCCCCATAGAGGGGTCCACAGATACGCAGTATTTT
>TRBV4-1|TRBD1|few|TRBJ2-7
CASSQPRQGSEQYF
TGCGCCAGCAGCCAACCCCGACAGGGGAGCGAGCAGTACTTC
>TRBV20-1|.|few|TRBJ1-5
CSALEVLDGTLMPQHF
TGCAGTGCCCTCGAGGTTTTAGACGGGACCCTGATGCCCCAGCATTTT
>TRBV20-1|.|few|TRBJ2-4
CSATRGGNIQYF
TGCAGTGCCACTAGGGGCGGAAACATTCAGTACTTC
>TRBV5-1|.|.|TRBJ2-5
CASSLATRHQETQYF
TGCGCCAGCAGCTTGGCCACGAGACACCAAGAGACCCAGTACTTC
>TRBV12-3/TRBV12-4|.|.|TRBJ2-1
CASSLGQGQRDEQFF
TGTGCCAGCAGTTTAGGGCAGGGTCAACGAGATGAGCAGTTCTTC
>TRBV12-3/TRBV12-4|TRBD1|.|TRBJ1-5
CASSGGGTVSNQPQHF
TGTGCCAGCAGCGGGGGAGGGACAGTTAGCAATCAGCCCCAGCATTTT
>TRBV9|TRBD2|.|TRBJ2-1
CASSLSPGTSSYNEQFF
TGTGCCAGCAGCCTCTCCCCCGGGACTAGCTCCTACAATGAGCAGTTCTTC
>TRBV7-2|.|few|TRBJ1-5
CASSLVGQSNQPQHF
TGTGCCAGCAGCTTAGTTGGCCAGAGCAATCAGCCCCAGCATTTT
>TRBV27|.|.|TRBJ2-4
CASSFGGAKNIQYF
TGTGCCAGCAGTTTCGGGGGAGCCAAAAACATTCAGTACTTC
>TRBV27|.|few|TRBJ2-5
CASSPLTSRETQYF
TGTGCCAGCAGTCCCCTAACGTCCCGGGAGACCCAGTACTTC
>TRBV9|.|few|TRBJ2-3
CASSGWDARTDTQYF
TGTGCCAGCAGCGGGTGGGACGCCCGCACAGATACGCAGTATTTT
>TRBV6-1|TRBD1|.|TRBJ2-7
CASRPTLTGNEQYF
TGTGCCAGCAGGCCCACTTTGACAGGGAACGAGCAGTACTTC
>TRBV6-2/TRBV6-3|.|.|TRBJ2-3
CASSYASYDSRATQYF
TGTGCCAGCAGTTACGCTTCATACGACTCCAGGGCTACGCAGTATTTT
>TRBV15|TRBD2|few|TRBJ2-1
CATSESGVQFF
TGTGCCACCAGCGAAAGCGGGGTACAGTTCTTC
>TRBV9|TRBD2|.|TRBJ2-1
CASSVAPRGATYNEQFF
TGTGCCAGCAGCGTAGCTCCGCGGGGGGCGACCTACAATGAGCAGTTCTTC
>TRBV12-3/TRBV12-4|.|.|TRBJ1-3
CASSFRQGNTIYF
TGTGCCAGCAGTTTCAGACAGGGAAACACCATATATTTT
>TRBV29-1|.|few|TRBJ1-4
CSVLTLGNEKLFF
TGCAGCGTCCTGACACTAGGAAATGAAAAACTGTTTTTT
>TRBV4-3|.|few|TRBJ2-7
CASSQDLGTYEQYF
TGCGCCAGCAGCCAGGACCTGGGGACCTACGAGCAGTACTTC
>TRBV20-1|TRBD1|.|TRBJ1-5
CSAHRGGNQPQHF
TGCAGTGCGCACAGGGGGGGCAATCAGCCCCAGCATTTT
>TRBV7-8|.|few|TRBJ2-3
CASRALRTDTQYF
TGTGCCAGCCGGGCCCTTAGGACAGATACGCAGTATTTT
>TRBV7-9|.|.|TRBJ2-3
CASKLSGFGTDTQYF
TGTGCCAGCAAGCTCTCGGGATTTGGCACAGATACGCAGTATTTT
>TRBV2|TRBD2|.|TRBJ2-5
CASSVELAAWETQYF
TGTGCCAGCAGTGTAGAACTAGCGGCTTGGGAGACCCAGTACTTC